The 8 T cell receptor beta chains listed next were all sequenced from one sample in a study of identical twins. TCRdb re-derived calls from the 5' RACE reads in MiXCR, one entry per CDR3 protein. In the table there are about 690,000 distinct CDR3 sequences, 21% of which are singletons. The same data also went into a second study, on T cells expressing NK-cell markers.

Sequencing was done on a sample of PBMCs. The receptors were sampled from a woman aged 18-30 years in good health.

The rearrangement links TRBV20-1 to TRBJ1-4, with 7 bases aligning to TRBD1. V shed 4 bases, J shed 7 bases, and the junction held 3 bases outside the gene matches. Germline V gives CDR1 DFQATT, CDR2 SNEGSKA (reference sequence). This CDR3 spans 12 amino acids. The CDR3, as DNA: TGCAGTGCTAACGCAGGGGGTGAAAAACTGTTTTTT. Its translation: CSANAGGEKLFF.

The V gene is TRBV27, the J gene TRBJ2-3, with D perhaps matching TRBD2 (6 bases). From germline, CDR1 is MNHEY and CDR2 SMNVEV (reference sequence). The CDR3 sequence is 14 residues long. The V end lost 6 bases, the J end lost 6 bases, and 16 bases lay between the germline ends. This chain's CDR3 is CASRFAGLGDTQYF. CDR3 nucleotide sequence: TGTGCCAGCAGATTCGCGGGGCTCGGGGATACGCAGTATTTT.

Only a few counts were recorded for this clonotype. J is TRBJ2-7 and V is TRBV7-2; D is perhaps TRBD1 (7 bases). Trimming removed 5 bases at V and 6 bases at J, with 23 bases between. The CDR3 is 16 amino acids. Germline CDR1 reads SGHTA; CDR2 reads FQGNSA. CDR3 nucleotide sequence: TGTGCCAGCAGCCCGGGTGGTGCAGGGGGAGGATCCGAGCAGTACTTC. Its protein product is CASSPGGAGGGSEQYF.

This chain connects TRBV20-1 to TRBJ2-5, with 7 bases lining up with TRBD2. The CDR3 runs to 14 residues. Germline CDR1 DFQATT, CDR2 SNEGSKA (reference sequence). The V segment lost 4 bases and the J segment 4 bases; nucleotides outside the gene matches: 9. Here the CDR3 DNA reads TGCAGTGCTACCAAAGCGGGGAGAAGAGAGACCCAGTACTTC. Translated: CSATKAGRRETQYF.

This clonotype was observed a few times. The rearrangement links TRBV7-2 to TRBJ1-6; D ambiguous. The CDR3 spans 15 residues. From germline, CDR1 is SGHTA and CDR2 FQGNSA. Trimming removed 6 bases from V and 9 bases from J, with 18 bases in between. CDR3 in DNA: TGTGCCAGCAGAGAGCACACCGCTGTCAGTTCACCCCTCCACTTT. This sequence encodes CASREHTAVSSPLHF.

This clonotype has only a few counts. V gene TRBV6-2 or TRBV6-3 combines with J gene TRBJ2-1; D call uncertain. The V gene's germline CDR1 is MNHEY and CDR2 SVGEGT. V was shortened by 7 bases and J by 7 bases, with 14 bases between the two germline ends. This CDR3 contains 13 residues. CDR3 loop: CASMQVGRNEQFF. DNA for the CDR3: TGTGCCAGCATGCAGGTGGGAAGGAATGAGCAGTTCTTC.

A few counts support this clonotype. The V gene is TRBV6-1, the J gene TRBJ2-1; 11 positions agree with TRBD1. The germline CDR1 and CDR2 sequences are MNHNS and SASEGT. The CDR3 spans 16 residues. Trimming took 10 bases from V and 10 from J; bases not matched to a gene: 18. The CDR3 protein is CANLTRGGQGASEQFF. The DNA of the CDR3 is TGTGCCAACCTAACTCGGGGTGGACAGGGGGCGAGCGAGCAGTTCTTC.

In this sample, this clonotype turned up many times. The chain uses TRBV20-1 and TRBJ1-2; D remains unclear. Germline V CDR1 and CDR2: DFQATT, SNEGSKA (reference sequence). The CDR3 covers 12 residues. Trimming took off 1 base at V and 1 base at J, with 4 bases between the two ends. CDR3 region: CSARVVNYGYTF. Here the CDR3 DNA reads TGCAGTGCTAGAGTGGTTAACTATGGCTACACCTTC.